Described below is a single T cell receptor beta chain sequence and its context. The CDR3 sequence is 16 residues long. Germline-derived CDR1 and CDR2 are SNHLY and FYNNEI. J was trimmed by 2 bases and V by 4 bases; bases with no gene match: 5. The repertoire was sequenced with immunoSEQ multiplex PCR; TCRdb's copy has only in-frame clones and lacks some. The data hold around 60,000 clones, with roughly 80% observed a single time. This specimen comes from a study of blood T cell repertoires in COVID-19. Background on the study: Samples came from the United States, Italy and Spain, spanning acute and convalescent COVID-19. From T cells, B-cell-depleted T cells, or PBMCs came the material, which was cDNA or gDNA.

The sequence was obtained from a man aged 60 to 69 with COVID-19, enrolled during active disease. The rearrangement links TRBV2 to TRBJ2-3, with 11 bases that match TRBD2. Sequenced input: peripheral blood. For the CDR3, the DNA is TGTGCCAGCAGTGGGGGACTAGCGGAGCTCACAGATACGCAGTATTTT. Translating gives CASSGGLAELTDTQYF.